The 14 T cell receptor beta chains given below trace back to one sample, sequenced in a study of vaccination and CD4 T cells after COVID-19. Which antigens these TCRs recognize remains unknown. At the Johns Hopkins FTIC core, DNA taken from cultured CD4+ T cells was sequenced by way of the Oncomine TCR Beta short-read assay. Using its own MiXCR run on the PCR reads, TCRdb lists one record per CDR3 protein. Of thousands of distinct CDR3 sequences listed, around 57% are singletons. Treatment reported: roughly 10-day PBMC culture with coronavirus spike peptide pools or control peptides (ViraFEST assay). The sample was CD4+ T cells from blood, cultured in vitro. These receptors originate from a human donor who had recovered from COVID-19.

The sample holds one count of this clonotype. The chain combines TRBV7-8 with TRBJ2-3; the D gene is possibly TRBD2 (6 bases). CDR1 is SGHVS, CDR2 FQNEAQ, per germline. CDR3 length equals 15 residues. The V end lost 1 base, the J end lost 2 bases, and 10 bases lay between the germline ends. Here the CDR3 reads CASSLDGGATDTQYF. CDR3 in DNA: TGTGCCAGCAGCTTAGACGGGGGAGCCACAGATACGCAGTATTTT.

This sequence joins TRBV11-2 and TRBJ2-1, with 8 bases that match TRBD2. The CDR3 has 18 amino acids. Germline CDR1 is SGHAT and CDR2 is FQNNGV. V dropped 8 bases and J dropped 0; count of bases not matched to a gene: 15. CDR3 sequence: CASSGGQGPSSSYNEQFF. CDR3 sequence (DNA): TGTGCCAGCTCGGGGGGGCAGGGTCCCTCCAGCTCCTACAATGAGCAGTTCTTC.

This clonotype came up a few times. This chain uses TRBV6-2 or TRBV6-3 with TRBJ1-5; 7 bases map to TRBD1. The CDR3 is made up of 15 amino acids. The germline gives CDR1 MNHEY, CDR2 SVGEGT. V gave up 5 bases and J gave up 0 bases; unmatched junction bases: 4. The CDR3 nucleotides read TGTGCCAGCAGTCCCCAGGGGGGTAGCAATCAGCCCCAGCATTTT. Protein product: CASSPQGGSNQPQHF.

This clonotype was picked up a small number of times. The genes are TRBV2 and TRBJ2-2; tentatively, D is TRBD1 or TRBD2 (5 bases each). Between the trimmed V and J ends, which lost 5 bases and 4 bases, there was a span of 11 bases. The CDR3 sequence is 14 residues long. CDR1 is SNHLY and CDR2 is FYNNEI in the germline V gene. CDR3 sequence (DNA): TGTGCCAGCAGTCGGGACCGCGGCACCGGGGAGCTGTTTTTT. Protein product: CASSRDRGTGELFF.

This chain joins TRBV12-3 or TRBV12-4 and TRBJ1-2; D perhaps matches TRBD1 (5 bases). With 2 bases removed from V and 6 bases from J, the gap between germline ends came to 13 bases. The CDR3 runs to 14 residues. CDR3 DNA: TGTGCCAGCAGTTTATTTGGGGCCCCGAATGGCTACACCTTC. It specifies CASSLFGAPNGYTF.

A word on this clonotype: Its ends do not fully match the called genes, so a read error is possible. The genes are TRBV20-1 and TRBJ2-7; a weak D match, TRBD1 (6 bases). This CDR3 is 13 amino acids long. CDR1 is DFQATT, CDR2 SNEGSKA, per germline (reference sequence). CDR3 amino acids: CSARVDSTNEQYF. CDR3 in DNA: TGCAGCGCTAGGGTGGACAGCACAAACGAGCAGTACTTC.

By share, this clonotype ranks as large. The chain couples TRBV12-3 or TRBV12-4 to TRBJ1-5; D not certain. The CDR3 is made up of 17 amino acids. The germline V and J ends were trimmed by 1 base and 0 bases, with 13 bases remaining between them. CDR3 in amino acids: CASSLVSTQNSNQPQHF. The CDR3 coding sequence is TGTGCCAGCAGTTTAGTCTCGACACAAAATAGCAATCAGCCCCAGCATTTT.

The chain carries TRBV6-5 and TRBJ2-5; D ambiguous. Germline V lookup: CDR1 MNHEY, CDR2 SVGAGI. The CDR3 contains 13 residues. Trimming removed 2 bases at V and 3 bases at J, with 7 bases between. The CDR3 region is CASSYGEKETQYF. The DNA for the CDR3 is TGTGCCAGCAGTTACGGGGAAAAAGAGACCCAGTACTTC.

This clonotype was observed a few times. The V call is TRBV14, the J call TRBJ1-2; 7 bases fit TRBD1. V shed 2 bases and J 8 bases; nucleotides not matched to a gene: 8. This CDR3 has 14 residues. Germline CDR1 and CDR2: SGHDN and FVKESK. DNA for the CDR3: TGTGCCAGCAGCCAAAACAGGGGAATTAAAGGCTACACCTTC. Translation: CASSQNRGIKGYTF.

The V and J genes are TRBV5-1 and TRBJ2-5, with TRBD2 identical over 7 bases. Germline values: CDR1 SGHRS, CDR2 YFSETQ. V shed 0 bases, J shed 4 bases, and the junction held 12 bases outside the gene matches. The CDR3 consists of 17 residues. CDR3 in amino acids: CASSLDIFREERETQYF. The CDR3 nucleotides are TGCGCCAGCAGCTTGGACATATTCCGGGAGGAACGAGAGACCCAGTACTTC.

The V and J genes are TRBV7-2 and TRBJ2-3; D is undetermined. V was cut by 5 bases and J by 2 bases, with 5 bases left in between. The CDR3 is 12 amino acids. Germline-derived CDR1 and CDR2 are SGHTA and FQGNSA. CDR3 sequence: CASSPYTDTQYF. The CDR3 bases are TGTGCCAGCAGCCCGTACACAGATACGCAGTATTTT.

This clonotype was seen a handful of times. The chain is built from TRBV6-5 and TRBJ1-5, with no clear D. The CDR3 runs 16 residues. Per germline, CDR1 MNHEY and CDR2 SVGAGI. V dropped 2 bases and J dropped 0 bases, with 11 bases sitting between them. The CDR3 bases are TGTGCCAGCAGTTACCGTCCCCCTTATAGCAATCAGCCCCAGCATTTT. It translates to CASSYRPPYSNQPQHF.

The chain uses TRBV6-2 or TRBV6-3 and TRBJ2-3, with 8 bases lining up with TRBD2. J was trimmed by 6 bases and V by 7 bases; bases with no gene match: 9. The CDR3 contains 14 residues. Germline assignment: CDR1 MNHEY and CDR2 SVGEGT. The CDR3 here is CASTPGGGRDTQYF. In DNA, the CDR3 is TGTGCCAGCACCCCGGGGGGGGGCAGGGATACGCAGTATTTT.

This rearrangement joins TRBV21-1 to TRBJ2-4. TRBV21-1 is a documented pseudogene. The CDR3 extends over 15 amino acids. The CDR3 DNA is TGTGCCAGCAGCTCGAGTGGGGTAGCCAAAAACATTCAGTACTTC. Protein: CASSSSGVAKNIQYF.